This entry lists 30 T cell receptor beta chains sequenced from one sample in a study of T cell changes during pregnancy in multiple sclerosis. This table comes from immunoSEQ multiplex PCR, and its TCRdb copy is limited to in-frame clones, with some not included. The sample lists 88,000 or so clones, about 90% seen once, with less than 3% in the top ten. The material was peripheral blood, obtained before pregnancy. All receptors come from a female donor with multiple sclerosis, enrolled in a pregnancy study.

The chain recombines TRBV6-1 with TRBJ2-1; 9 bases are shared with TRBD1. The junction had 5 bases not matched to a gene; V was cut back by 7 bases and J by 1 base. CDR1 and CDR2 from the germline V gene are MNHNS and SASEGT. The CDR3 is 15 amino acids. The CDR3 DNA sequence: TGTGCCAGCAAAGGGACAGGGAGGTCCTACAATGAGCAGTTCTTC. Protein: CASKGTGRSYNEQFF.

This clone was recorded once. The V call is TRBV28, the J call TRBJ1-2, with D tentatively TRBD1 (6 bases). V lost 2 bases to trimming and J lost 0 bases, with 16 bases between them. The germline gives CDR1 MDHEN, CDR2 SYDVKM. The CDR3 totals 17 residues. For the CDR3, the DNA is TGTGCCAGCAGTTTAAGGGGCTTCGACAGGACTAACTATGGCTACACCTTC. The encoded protein is CASSLRGFDRTNYGYTF.

This chain uses TRBV29-1 with TRBJ2-7; TRBD2 matches 7 bases. The ends lost 3 bases at V and 4 bases at J; junction bases unmatched: 6. The CDR3 is 13 residues long. Germline V gene data show CDR1 as SQVTM and CDR2 as ANQGSEA. The CDR3 bases are TGCAGCGTTGAGGTAGCGGGTGGATACGAGCAGTACTTC. Translated, it gives CSVEVAGGYEQYF.

The genes are TRBV11-1 and TRBJ2-7; the match to TRBD1 covers 9 bases. The germline CDR1 and CDR2 sequences are SGHAT and FQDESV (reference sequence). Unmatched junction bases numbered 7, after V lost 5 bases and J lost 2 bases. The CDR3 length is 15 residues. The CDR3: CASSPAGTGTYEQYF. Written as DNA, the CDR3 is TGTGCCAGCAGCCCCGCCGGGACAGGGACCTACGAGCAGTACTTC.

This sequence joins TRBV5-6 and TRBJ2-2, with 8 nucleotides matching TRBD1. Trimming cost V 0 bases and J 5 bases; bases outside gene matches: 6. CDR3 length: 16 residues. Germline CDR1 SGHDT, CDR2 YYEEEE. The CDR3 region is CASSLGSNRGTGELFF. The CDR3 DNA sequence: TGTGCCAGCAGCTTGGGGAGTAACAGGGGGACCGGGGAGCTGTTTTTT. Full variable domain (outside the CDR3, taken from reference TRBV5-6 and TRBJ2-2): DAGVTQSPTHLIKTRGQQVTLRCSPKSGHDTVSWYQQALGQGPQFIFQYYEEEERQRGNFPDRFSGHQFPNYSSELNVNALLLGDSALYLCASSLGSNRGTGELFFGEGSRLTVL.

The genes are TRBV7-8 and TRBJ2-5; weak D call: TRBD1 (6 bases). Germline V CDR1 and CDR2: SGHVS, FQNEAQ. Between the trimmed V and J ends, which lost 5 bases and 1 base, there was a span of 14 bases. This CDR3 has 15 residues. CDR3 protein: CASSADRILQETQYF. The CDR3 DNA sequence: TGTGCCAGCAGCGCGGACAGAATCCTCCAAGAGACCCAGTACTTC.

V is TRBV5-1 and J is TRBJ1-2, with D possibly matching TRBD1 (5 bases). CDR3 length equals 15 residues. V was cut by 4 bases and J by 2 bases, with 15 bases left in between. Germline V lookup: CDR1 SGHRS, CDR2 YFSETQ. CDR3 nucleotides: TGCGCCAGCAGCGCGGCGGGGCCCGTGAACTATGGCTACACCTTC. The encoded protein is CASSAAGPVNYGYTF.

This chain joins TRBV14 and TRBJ1-2, with unresolved D. The CDR3 contains 14 residues. Trimming left V 1 base short and J 0 bases short, with 6 bases between. Germline CDR1 SGHDN, CDR2 FVKESK. The DNA for the CDR3 is TGTGCCAGCAGCCAAGCCCCCGCTAACTATGGCTACACCTTC. Protein product: CASSQAPANYGYTF.

The chain recombines TRBV28 with TRBJ2-2, with D maybe TRBD2 (6 bases). Germline V gene lookup returns CDR1 MDHEN and CDR2 SYDVKM. V was cut by 6 bases and J by 5 bases, with 16 bases left in between. The length of the CDR3 is 15 residues. CDR3 sequence reads: CASSGAGSPTGELFF. The CDR3 nucleotides read TGTGCCAGCAGCGGGGCCGGGAGTCCGACCGGGGAGCTGTTTTTT.

The genes are TRBV11-2 and TRBJ2-3; D perhaps matches TRBD2 (6 bases). The germline CDR1 and CDR2 sequences are SGHAT and FQNNGV. CDR3 length: 14 residues. V lost 8 bases and J lost 3, with 15 bases in between. The CDR3 region has the DNA TGTGCCAGCTATTACCCGGGAGTGACAGATACGCAGTATTTT. As protein: CASYYPGVTDTQYF.

The CDR3 sequence is CASRKDSNYNEQFF. The CDR3 region has the DNA TGTGCCAGCAGAAAAGACAGTAACTACAATGAGCAGTTCTTC. This chain connects TRBV28 to TRBJ2-1; D possibly corresponds to TRBD1 (5 bases). This CDR3 contains 14 residues. Germline CDR1 MDHEN, CDR2 SYDVKM. The V end lost 6 bases, the J end lost 3 bases, and 12 bases lay between the germline ends.

The chain uses TRBV19 and TRBJ1-2, with 9 bases fitting TRBD1. The CDR3 has 16 amino acids. CDR1 LNHDA and CDR2 SQIVND come from the germline V gene (reference sequence). With V trimmed by 2 bases and J by 4 bases, 8 bases remained unmatched. The CDR3 loop is CASSILGQGVFYGYTF. CDR3 DNA sequence: TGTGCCAGTAGTATATTGGGACAGGGAGTGTTCTATGGCTACACCTTC.

This chain joins TRBV7-2 and TRBJ2-1; D might be TRBD1 (5 bases). Germline V CDR1 and CDR2: SGHTA, FQGNSA. The CDR3 has 14 residues. V lost 2 bases to trimming and J lost 5 bases, with 10 bases between them. CDR3 in DNA: TGTGCCAGCAGCTTATCCAGGGCGGACAATGAGCAGTTCTTC. Its translation is CASSLSRADNEQFF.

The chain links TRBV21-1 to TRBJ2-6; the DNA was not used to check the table's D call, TRBD1. TRBV21-1 is flagged as a pseudogene. This CDR3 spans 21 amino acids. The CDR3 loop reads CASSKQAEDSTNHSGANVLTF. In DNA form, the CDR3 reads TGTGCCAGCAGCAAACAAGCGGAGGACAGTACGAACCATTCTGGGGCCAACGTCCTGACTTTC.

CDR3 in amino acids: CASSFISGTNEQYF. For the CDR3, the DNA is TGTGCCAGCAGTTTCATTAGCGGGACCAACGAGCAGTACTTC. The rearrangement uses TRBV27 and TRBJ2-7; 8 bases fit TRBD2. This CDR3 is 14 amino acids long. Germline-derived CDR1 and CDR2 are MNHEY and SMNVEV (reference sequence). V was clipped by 3 bases and J by 5 bases; unmatched bases: 6.

The chain couples TRBV7-2 to TRBJ1-2, with TRBD1 as a possible D gene (5 bases). The V gene's germline CDR1 is SGHTA and CDR2 FQGNSA. The CDR3 has 13 amino acids. V gave up 1 base and J gave up 7 bases, with 10 bases separating them. The CDR3 DNA sequence: TGTGCCAGCAGCTTAGAGGGGAGGCGTGGCTACACCTTC. As protein: CASSLEGRRGYTF.

The V gene is TRBV13, the J gene TRBJ2-7; a possible D gene is TRBD1 (6 bases). There are 17 residues in the CDR3. Per the germline V gene, CDR1 is PRHDT and CDR2 is FYEKMQ (reference sequence). V was clipped by 5 bases and J by 0 bases, with 20 bases between them. The CDR3 DNA is TGTGCCAGCAGCATTGGACAGACGCTCTCCCTCTCCTACGAGCAGTACTTC. Encoded protein: CASSIGQTLSLSYEQYF.

CDR3 nucleotides: TGTGCCAGCAGCCACCTAAGGACAGGGGCGTTTAATCCTGACCATAGCAACACCTTC. Residues: CASSHLRTGAFNPDHSNTF. The rearrangement links TRBV21-1 to TRBJ1-2; no check of the table's D call, TRBD1, against the DNA was made. TRBV21-1 is termed a pseudogene. This CDR3 has 19 residues.

J is TRBJ2-1 and V is TRBV11-2; 7 bases align to TRBD2. After removal of 7 bases from V and 9 bases from J, the junction contained 15 bases not matched to a gene. CDR1 is SGHAT and CDR2 is FQNNGV in the germline V gene. CDR3 size: 15 residues. The CDR3 bases are TGTGCCAGCACCGAAGGACTAGGTCGGAATACTGAGCAGTTCTTC. Protein: CASTEGLGRNTEQFF.

This sequence joins TRBV30 and TRBJ2-7, with TRBD1 matching over 7 bases. Germline-derived CDR1 and CDR2 are GTSNPN and SVGIG (reference sequence). The CDR3 contains 13 residues. V shed 2 bases and J 4 bases; nucleotides not matched to a gene: 5. The CDR3 loop is CAWSTNRGYEQYF. As DNA, the CDR3 is TGTGCCTGGAGTACAAACAGGGGTTACGAGCAGTACTTC.

The sample holds one count of this clone. The chain has TRBV5-6 and TRBJ2-3; 10 bases align to TRBD2. V lost 3 bases and J lost 4; bases outside the gene matches: 14. This CDR3 contains 18 residues. CDR1 is SGHDT and CDR2 is YYEEEE in the germline V gene. The DNA of the CDR3 is TGTGCCAGCAGCTGGGAAGACGTAGCGGGAGGTCAGCCAGATACGCAGTATTTT. Translating gives CASSWEDVAGGQPDTQYF.

V and J are TRBV6-5 and TRBJ2-3; unclear D gene. CDR1 and CDR2 (germline): MNHEY, SVGAGI. The CDR3 has 11 amino acids. V was pared by 7 bases and J by 6 bases, with 8 bases between. The CDR3 nucleotides are TGTGCCAGCACGAGCTTGGATACGCAGTATTTT. It is translated as CASTSLDTQYF.

The chain links TRBV28 to TRBJ1-3; weak D call: TRBD1 (5 bases). The germline V gene has CDR1 MDHEN and CDR2 SYDVKM. Deletions cut 6 bases from V and 4 bases from J, with 13 bases between. The CDR3 extends over 14 amino acids. The CDR3 reads CASSQQVAGNTIYF. The CDR3 DNA sequence: TGTGCCAGCAGCCAACAGGTGGCCGGAAACACCATATATTTT.

This chain connects TRBV11-2 to TRBJ2-7; 13 nucleotides agree with TRBD2. The CDR3 totals 18 residues. The V segment lost 5 bases and the J segment 4 bases; nucleotides outside the gene matches: 14. The germline V gene encodes CDR1 SGHAT and CDR2 FQNNGV. The CDR3 is CASSPLQRTSGSRYEQYF. CDR3 bases: TGTGCCAGCAGCCCCCTACAGAGGACTAGCGGGAGTAGGTACGAGCAGTACTTC.

CDR3 sequence (DNA): TGTGCCAGCAGCACCCGGGACTGGAGCACAGATACGCAGTATTTT. Translation gives CASSTRDWSTDTQYF. The rearrangement joins TRBV9 to TRBJ2-3; possible D gene TRBD2, 6 bases. The CDR3 covers 15 residues. The germline V and J ends were trimmed by 4 bases and 0 bases, with 12 bases remaining between them. The germline V gene has CDR1 SGDLS and CDR2 YYNGEE.

The chain links TRBV6-1 to TRBJ2-7, with 10 bases that match TRBD1. There are 14 residues in the CDR3. V lost 7 bases and J lost 2; bases outside the gene matches: 5. CDR1 MNHNS and CDR2 SASEGT come from the germline V gene. CDR3 bases: TGTGCCAGCACCGGGACAGGGGAAACCTACGAGCAGTACTTC. It yields the protein CASTGTGETYEQYF.

The J gene is TRBJ2-5, the V gene TRBV4-2; D perhaps matches TRBD2 (5 bases). The V gene lost 1 base and the J gene lost 5 bases, with 8 bases spanning the gap. The CDR3 is 13 amino acids. CDR1 and CDR2 from the germline V gene are LGHNA and YNFKEQ. The CDR3, as DNA: TGTGCCAGCAGCCAAGTGCAGCGGGAGACCCAGTACTTC. It is translated as CASSQVQRETQYF.

The rearrangement uses TRBV4-1 and TRBJ2-7; TRBD2 aligns across 12 bases. From germline, CDR1 is MGHRA and CDR2 YSYEKL. CDR3 length equals 16 residues. J lost 4 bases, V lost 1 base, and 5 bases had no gene match. The CDR3 spells CASSQGPSGRAYEQYF. The CDR3 nucleotides are TGCGCCAGCAGCCAAGGCCCTAGCGGGAGGGCGTACGAGCAGTACTTC.

The chain has TRBV27 and TRBJ2-7; maybe TRBD2 (5 bases). The germline V and J ends were trimmed by 3 bases and 3 bases, with 9 bases remaining between them. The CDR3 consists of 13 residues. CDR1 and CDR2 (germline): MNHEY, SMNVEV (reference sequence). The CDR3: CASSFAGSYEQYF. The CDR3 DNA is TGTGCCAGCAGTTTCGCGGGTAGCTACGAGCAGTACTTC.

V usage is TRBV19 and J usage is TRBJ2-7, with a possible D match to TRBD2 (5 bases). V dropped 4 bases and J dropped 0 bases, with 16 bases sitting between them. Per the germline V gene, CDR1 is LNHDA and CDR2 is SQIVND (reference sequence). The CDR3 spans 16 residues. As DNA, the CDR3 is TGTGCCAGTAGTAACGGGAAGCCCCCAGGCTCCTACGAGCAGTACTTC. Protein product: CASSNGKPPGSYEQYF.